Presented here are 24 T cell receptor beta chains from one specimen sequenced in a study of shared clonotypes between healthy human individuals. Only in-frame clones appear in the TCRdb table, and some are missing; sequencing was by immunoSEQ multiplex PCR. The sample has around 1.5 million clones, roughly 98% seen once. What was sequenced was naive CD4+ T cells sorted from blood. Described subset: CD45RA+ positively selected. These receptors were taken from a man between 25 and 39 years old in good health.

V usage is TRBV29-1 and J usage is TRBJ2-2, with a possible D match to TRBD1 (5 bases). Between the trimmed V and J ends, which lost 4 bases and 6 bases, there was a span of 12 bases. The V gene's germline CDR1 is SQVTM and CDR2 ANQGSEA. CDR3 length: 13 residues. CDR3 region: CSVGTTGAGELFF. The CDR3 nucleotides are TGCAGCGTTGGGACAACTGGCGCCGGGGAGCTGTTTTTT.

The chain carries TRBV18 and TRBJ2-7; 9 bases align to TRBD1. CDR3 length: 16 amino acids. Losses at the gene ends were 1 base for V and 7 bases for J; bases not matched to a gene: 11. Germline V gene sequence: CDR1 KGHSH, CDR2 LQKENI. CDR3 sequence (DNA): TGTGCCAGCTCACCACTACCGGGACAGGGTTTTGGTGAGCAGTACTTC. Encoded protein: CASSPLPGQGFGEQYF.

V is TRBV11-2 and J is TRBJ2-3, with D perhaps TRBD1 or TRBD2 (5 bases each). Trimming shortened V by 5 bases and J by 5 bases, and 17 bases separated the two germline ends. The CDR3 totals 15 residues. CDR1 SGHAT and CDR2 FQNNGV come from the germline V gene. This chain's CDR3 is CASSQGPLLVDTQYF. The DNA of the CDR3 is TGTGCCAGCAGCCAGGGACCTCTCCTTGTAGATACGCAGTATTTT.

The rearrangement joins TRBV5-6 to TRBJ1-5; no clear D gene. V lost 4 bases and J lost 2, with 10 bases in between. This CDR3 comprises 14 residues. The germline V gene encodes CDR1 SGHDT and CDR2 YYEEEE. CDR3 sequence (DNA): TGTGCCAGCAGCCTGGACGGGGGCAATCAGCCCCAGCATTTT. It yields the protein CASSLDGGNQPQHF.

This chain links TRBV27 with TRBJ2-2, with D possibly matching TRBD1 (6 bases). Between the trimmed V and J ends, which lost 4 bases and 0 bases, there was a span of 9 bases. This CDR3 region has 15 residues. Per the germline V gene, CDR1 is MNHEY and CDR2 is SMNVEV (reference sequence). CDR3 region: CASSYRTANTGELFF. The CDR3 DNA reads TGTGCCAGCAGTTATAGGACAGCGAACACCGGGGAGCTGTTTTTT.

V gene TRBV29-1 combines with J gene TRBJ1-2, with TRBD1 matching over 8 bases. The CDR3 is 12 amino acids. V dropped 7 bases and J dropped 10; count of bases not matched to a gene: 11. Germline V gives CDR1 SQVTM, CDR2 ANQGSEA. The CDR3: CSGATGGWVYTF. The CDR3 DNA is TGCAGCGGAGCAACAGGGGGATGGGTCTACACCTTC. The whole variable domain, filled in from reference TRBV29-1 and TRBJ1-2, reads SAVISQKPSRDICQRGTSLTIQCQVDSQVTMMFWYRQQPGQSLTLIATANQGSEATYESGFVIDKFPISRPNLTFSTLTVSNMSPEDSSIYLCSGATGGWVYTFGSGTRLTVV.

Of note for this clone: The sample holds other DNA sequences that translate to the same CDR3. The genes are TRBV7-7 and TRBJ2-3; TRBD2 matches 10 bases. Losses at the gene ends were 5 bases for V and 1 base for J; bases not matched to a gene: 3. CDR3 size: 15 residues. Germline loops: CDR1 SSHAT, CDR2 FNYEAQ (reference sequence). CDR3 residues: CASSLGLAGTDTQYF. The CDR3 region has the DNA TGTGCCAGCAGCCTTGGACTAGCGGGCACAGATACGCAGTATTTT.

The V gene is TRBV5-6, the J gene TRBJ1-2; no definite D call. Germline values: CDR1 SGHDT, CDR2 YYEEEE. The CDR3 is 19 residues long. The V end was cut by 4 bases, the J end by 4 bases, with 29 bases between. The CDR3 sequence: CASSPLGPVKRTFSYGYTF. The CDR3 DNA follows: TGTGCCAGCAGCCCGCTGGGCCCGGTTAAACGGACTTTCTCCTATGGCTACACCTTC.

On this clone itself: The junction departs from the called germline gene at one end, perhaps through a read error. V and J are TRBV5-1 and TRBJ2-1; D uncertain. CDR3 length: 15 residues. The germline V gene has CDR1 SGHRS and CDR2 YFSETQ. CDR3: CASSLFVLSRPFQIF. Here the CDR3 DNA reads TGCGCCAGCAGCTTGTTTGTATTGAGCCGGCCGTTTCAAATCTTC.

The V and J genes are TRBV5-1 and TRBJ2-7, with D possibly matching TRBD2 (5 bases). Trimming took 3 bases from V and 3 from J, leaving 19 bases between them. Germline V gives CDR1 SGHRS, CDR2 YFSETQ. The CDR3 is made up of 16 amino acids. CDR3 sequence reads: CASSSTLREKNYEQYF. CDR3 sequence (DNA): TGCGCCAGCAGCTCGACCCTACGGGAAAAGAACTACGAGCAGTACTTC. The variable domain in full, completed from reference TRBV5-1 and TRBJ2-7, reads KAGVTQTPRYLIKTRGQQVTLSCSPISGHRSVSWYQQTPGQGLQFLFEYFSETQRNKGNFPGRFSGRQFSNSRSEMNVSTLELGDSALYLCASSSTLREKNYEQYFGPGTRLTVT.

The J gene is TRBJ2-7, the V gene TRBV18; D possibly corresponds to TRBD1 (5 bases). The V end lost 1 base, the J end lost 5 bases, and 9 bases lay between the germline ends. This CDR3 spans 13 amino acids. In germline, CDR1 is KGHSH, CDR2 LQKENI. The CDR3 DNA follows: TGTGCCAGCTCACCACAGGGGCCGCACGAGCAGTACTTC. Protein: CASSPQGPHEQYF.

The chain recombines TRBV30 with TRBJ2-2, with D hard to call. The CDR3 is 14 residues long. Germline V CDR1 and CDR2: GTSNPN, SVGIG (reference sequence). Trimming cost V 4 bases and J 4 bases, with 13 bases left between them. The CDR3 DNA reads as TGTGCCTGGAACGGGCGGTGGGGCACCGGGGAGCTGTTTTTT. Amino acid sequence: CAWNGRWGTGELFF.

This clone occurred once. J is TRBJ1-5 and V is TRBV9, with TRBD1 as a possible D gene (5 bases). The CDR3 runs to 14 residues. Looked up from germline, CDR1 is SGDLS and CDR2 is YYNGEE. V was cut by 2 bases and J by 6 bases, with 12 bases left in between. The CDR3 DNA follows: TGTGCCAGCAGCGTCGGGGGGTTTGGTCAGCCCCAGCATTTT. Amino acids: CASSVGGFGQPQHF.

V usage is TRBV6-5 and J usage is TRBJ1-4, with D possibly TRBD1 on 5 matching bases. CDR1 MNHEY and CDR2 SVGAGI come from the germline V gene. V lost 6 bases, J lost 14 bases, and 16 bases lay in between. CDR3 length: 12 amino acids. The CDR3 loop is CASRGTPSGLFF. The CDR3 region has the DNA TGTGCCAGCAGGGGGACGCCAAGCGGGCTGTTTTTT.

The count of this clone is one. The V and J genes are TRBV27 and TRBJ2-2; possible D gene TRBD1, 5 bases. The CDR3 contains 16 residues. V lost 6 bases and J lost 0, with 14 bases in between. Germline V gene lookup returns CDR1 MNHEY and CDR2 SMNVEV (reference sequence). The DNA of the CDR3 is TGTGCCAGCAGCCCTCGACAGCCCGCGAACACCGGGGAGCTGTTTTTT. Translated: CASSPRQPANTGELFF.

The chain recombines TRBV10-3 with TRBJ2-5, with TRBD1 identical over 9 bases. The CDR3 totals 16 residues. Trimming removed 6 bases from V and 5 bases from J; junction bases left unmatched: 13. The germline V gene encodes CDR1 ENHRY and CDR2 SYGVKD. In DNA, the CDR3 is TGTGCCATCAGCAAAGCCGGGACAGGGATGGGGGAGACCCAGTACTTC. Protein: CAISKAGTGMGETQYF.

As to this clone: Other DNA sequences from this sample encode an identical CDR3 as well. The chain is built from TRBV5-6 and TRBJ2-5; TRBD1 aligns across 8 bases. Germline V gives CDR1 SGHDT, CDR2 YYEEEE. The CDR3 length is 14 residues. J was trimmed by 2 bases and V by 2 bases; bases with no gene match: 2. DNA for the CDR3: TGTGCCAGCAGCTTCGGACAGGGTCAAGAGACCCAGTACTTC. Translation: CASSFGQGQETQYF.

This chain joins TRBV6-1 and TRBJ2-2; perhaps TRBD2 as D (6 bases). Trimming pared 5 bases from V and 1 base from J, leaving 11 bases between. Germline V gene data show CDR1 as MNHNS and CDR2 as SASEGT. This CDR3 is 15 amino acids long. This CDR3 is CASSHIGGNTGELFF. CDR3 in DNA: TGTGCCAGCAGTCATATCGGGGGGAACACCGGGGAGCTGTTTTTT.

The genes are TRBV7-9 and TRBJ2-6; 9 bases match TRBD2. After removal of 5 bases from V and 0 bases from J, the junction contained 8 bases not matched to a gene. Germline V gene sequence: CDR1 SEHNR, CDR2 FQNEAQ (reference sequence). The CDR3 runs to 18 residues. The DNA for the CDR3 is TGTGCCAGCAGCCGAACTAGCGGGCTTAGCTCTGGGGCCAACGTCCTGACTTTC. This sequence encodes CASSRTSGLSSGANVLTF.

On this clone itself: Other DNA sequences from this sample encode an identical CDR3 as well. The chain couples TRBV18 to TRBJ1-5; no clear D. CDR1 KGHSH and CDR2 LQKENI come from the germline V gene. This CDR3 is 14 amino acids long. V lost 3 bases to trimming and J lost 3 bases, with 9 bases between them. CDR3 in amino acids: CASSPSGSNQPQHF. In DNA, the CDR3 is TGTGCCAGCTCACCCTCCGGGTCCAATCAGCCCCAGCATTTT.

The gene calls are TRBV21-1 and TRBJ2-5. TRBV21-1 is assigned pseudogene status. The CDR3 runs to 14 residues. The CDR3 spells CASSSGDGQETQYF. The CDR3 region has the DNA TGTGCCAGCAGCTCCGGGGACGGGCAAGAGACCCAGTACTTC.

V gene TRBV15 combines with J gene TRBJ1-1; perhaps TRBD1 as D (6 bases). The V gene lost 8 bases and the J gene lost 1 base, with 23 bases spanning the gap. Germline assignment: CDR1 LNHNV and CDR2 YYDKDF (reference sequence). The CDR3 totals 17 residues. The CDR3 spells CATRYWGHRTTNTEAFF. DNA of the CDR3: TGTGCCACCCGATATTGGGGACATCGGACGACGAACACTGAAGCTTTCTTT.

This chain connects TRBV9 to TRBJ2-1; D is possibly TRBD1 (5 bases). The CDR3 sequence is 15 residues long. Trimming cost V 2 bases and J 0 bases, with 9 bases left between them. Germline V lookup: CDR1 SGDLS, CDR2 YYNGEE. As DNA, the CDR3 is TGTGCCAGCAGCGTTGACAGTCCCTCCTACAATGAGCAGTTCTTC. It specifies CASSVDSPSYNEQFF.

The genes are TRBV5-4 and TRBJ2-7; the D gene is possibly TRBD2 (5 bases). The V and J ends lost 4 bases and 1 base respectively, with 27 bases between them. CDR3 length: 19 amino acids. Germline CDR1 reads SGHNT; CDR2 reads YYREEE (reference sequence). The CDR3 DNA reads TGTGCCAGCAGCCGGATTACCGGGGATCCCCTACCCCCATCCTACGAGCAGTACTTC. Translation: CASSRITGDPLPPSYEQYF.